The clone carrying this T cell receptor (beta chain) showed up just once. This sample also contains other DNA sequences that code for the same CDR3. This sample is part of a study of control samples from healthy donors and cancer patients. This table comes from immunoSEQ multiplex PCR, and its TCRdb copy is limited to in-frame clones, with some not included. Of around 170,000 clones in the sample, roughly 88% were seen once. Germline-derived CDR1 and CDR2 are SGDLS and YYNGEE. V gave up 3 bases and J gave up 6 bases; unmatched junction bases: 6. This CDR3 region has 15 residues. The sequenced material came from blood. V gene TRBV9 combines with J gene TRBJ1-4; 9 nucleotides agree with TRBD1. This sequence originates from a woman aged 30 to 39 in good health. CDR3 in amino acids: CASSERTGEYEKLFF. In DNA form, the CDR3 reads TGTGCCAGCAGCGAGCGGACAGGGGAGTATGAAAAACTGTTTTTT.